The rows below give T cell receptor beta chains drawn from one sample of a study of shared clonotypes between healthy human individuals. Generated by immunoSEQ multiplex PCR, the TCRdb table keeps only in-frame clones and is missing some. The sample yields around 990,000 clones, around 77% seen once. Sequencing was done on a sample of memory CD4+ T cells from PBMCs. The source is a young man in good health. Some clones in this sample may be carry-over from other donors' samples. CDR3s include the opening cysteine and the closing phenylalanine or tryptophan. A D gene is named only where the DNA matches it firmly. Some rows have no size entry. The others give once, few or many, or a class for an expanded clone.

TRBJ2-1,TRBV6-1,NA,TRBD2,CASSEGLAGNNEQFF,TGTGCCAGCAGTGAAGGGCTAGCGGGTAACAATGAGCAGTTCTTC
TRBJ2-7,TRBV7-6,NA,NA,CASAPGQRYEQYF,TGTGCCAGTGCCCCGGGACAAAGATACGAGCAGTACTTC
TRBJ2-7,TRBV18,few,TRBD2,CASSLLAGESNEQYF,TGTGCCAGCTCACTTCTAGCGGGAGAAAGCAACGAGCAGTACTTC
TRBJ1-1,TRBV9,NA,NA,CASRIGPMATEAFF,TGTGCCAGCAGGATCGGGCCTATGGCCACTGAAGCTTTCTTT
TRBJ1-4,TRBV2,few,NA,CASRTGMFEKLFF,TGTGCCAGCAGGACAGGAATGTTTGAAAAACTGTTTTTT
TRBJ1-1,TRBV4-3,NA,NA,CASSQRHLNTEAFF,TGCGCCAGCAGCCAACGACACCTTAACACTGAAGCTTTCTTT
TRBJ2-3,TRBV9,NA,NA,CASSVGTDTQYF,TGTGCCAGCAGCGTAGGGACAGATACGCAGTATTTT
TRBJ2-7,TRBV7-3,few,TRBD2,CASSFDEGGQQYF,TGTGCCAGCAGCTTCGATGAGGGAGGGCAGCAGTACTTC
TRBJ2-1,TRBV7-3,NA,NA,CASSLIRENEQFF,TGTGCCAGCAGCTTAATCCGGGAGAATGAGCAGTTCTTC
TRBJ1-2,TRBV7-9,NA,TRBD1,CASSRWDRGIRDHGYTF,TGTGCCAGCAGCCGATGGGACAGGGGGATCCGGGATCACGGCTACACCTTC
TRBJ1-1,TRBV18,NA,NA,CASSPLGGTEAFF,TGTGCCAGCTCACCACTGGGGGGCACTGAAGCTTTCTTT
TRBJ2-1,TRBV28,NA,NA,CASSRYREQFF,TGTGCCAGCAGTCGTTACAGGGAGCAGTTCTTC
TRBJ1-2,TRBV5-4,NA,NA,CASSSGFSGYTF,TGTGCCAGCAGTTCGGGTTTCTCTGGCTACACCTTC
TRBJ2-2,TRBV18,NA,NA,CASSPLQGNGELFF,TGTGCCAGCTCACCACTACAGGGCAACGGGGAGCTGTTTTTT
TRBJ1-2,TRBV10-3,NA,NA,CAISGGMSSPQQTYGYTF,TGTGCCATCAGTGGGGGGATGAGTTCACCGCAACAAACCTATGGCTACACCTTC
TRBJ2-2,TRBV27,NA,NA,CASRLRGAGELFF,TGTGCCAGCAGATTACGGGGCGCCGGGGAGCTGTTTTTT
TRBJ2-4,TRBV4-2,NA,TRBD2,CASSQEASGRTKNIQYF,TGTGCCAGCAGCCAAGAGGCTAGCGGGAGAACCAAAAACATTCAGTACTTC
TRBJ2-1,TRBV11-2,NA,NA,CASSLVGGNSYNEQFF,TGTGCCAGCAGCTTAGTCGGCGGAAACTCCTACAATGAGCAGTTCTTC
TRBJ2-3,TRBV2,NA,TRBD2,CAIPSEGGRSTDTQYF,TGTGCCATCCCCTCCGAGGGCGGGAGGAGTACAGATACGCAGTATTTT
TRBJ1-2,TRBV5-4,NA,NA,CASSWGQDSQRGYTF,TGTGCCAGCAGCTGGGGGCAGGACAGCCAAAGGGGCTACACCTTC
TRBJ2-1,TRBV2,many,NA,CASSAKRINEQFF,TGTGCCAGCAGTGCGAAGCGAATCAATGAGCAGTTCTTC
TRBJ1-2,TRBV7-2,NA,TRBD1,CASSLARGRDYGYTF,TGTGCCAGCAGCTTAGCTAGGGGGCGCGACTATGGCTACACCTTC
TRBJ1-4,TRBV2,NA,NA,CASRQDGALIGEKLFF,TGTGCCAGCCGTCAGGACGGAGCCCTAATAGGCGAAAAACTGTTTTTT
TRBJ2-2,TRBV7-2,NA,TRBD2,CASSLGILAGVAGELFF,TGTGCCAGCAGCTTAGGAATCTTAGCGGGAGTAGCCGGGGAGCTGTTTTTT
TRBJ2-5,TRBV27,NA,TRBD2,CASSLSGRARETQYF,TGTGCCAGCAGTCTGTCCGGGAGGGCCCGAGAGACCCAGTACTTC
TRBJ2-5,TRBV5-6,NA,NA,CASSFGGHTETQYF,TGTGCCAGCAGCTTTGGCGGGCACACGGAGACCCAGTACTTC
TRBJ2-7,TRBV18,once,NA,CASSPEGYEQYF,TGTGCCAGCTCACCAGAGGGGTACGAGCAGTACTTC
TRBJ1-1,TRBV11-2,NA,NA,CASSSLQGNHTHEAFF,TGTGCCAGCAGCTCACTACAGGGCAACCACACTCATGAAGCTTTCTTT
TRBJ1-2,TRBV15,NA,TRBD1,CATSRDRDRAAYGYTF,TGTGCCACCAGCAGAGATCGCGACAGGGCCGCCTATGGCTACACCTTC
TRBJ2-4,TRBV4-2,once,NA,CASSQDLANLQF,TGTGCCAGCAGCCAAGACCTGGCCAATCTGCAGTTC
TRBJ2-2,TRBV9,once,TRBD2,CASRPGLENTGELFF,TGTGCCAGCAGACCCGGACTAGAGAACACCGGGGAGCTGTTTTTT
TRBJ2-2,TRBV6-1,NA,NA,CASSVLGAAGELFF,TGTGCCAGCAGTGTTCTGGGGGCCGCCGGGGAGCTGTTTTTT
TRBJ2-2,TRBV7-4,NA,NA,CASSTMVTGELFF,TGTGCCAGCAGCACAATGGTGACCGGGGAGCTGTTTTTT
TRBJ2-7,TRBV7-6,NA,NA,CASSPPSSYEQYF,TGTGCCAGCAGCCCCCCCAGCTCCTACGAGCAGTACTTC
TRBJ2-5,TRBV5-1,NA,NA,CASRGGRETQYF,TGCGCCAGCAGGGGGGGACGGGAGACCCAGTACTTC
TRBJ1-4,TRBV5-4,NA,NA,CASSFAGRTNEKLFF,TGTGCCAGCAGCTTTGCGGGTCGGACTAATGAAAAACTGTTTTTT
TRBJ2-3,TRBV7-9,NA,NA,CASSGNTQYF,TGTGCCAGCAGCGGAAATACGCAGTATTTT
TRBJ1-3,TRBV19,NA,NA,CASKDSRSGNTIYF,TGTGCCAGTAAGGACAGCCGCTCTGGAAACACCATATATTTT
TRBJ2-3,TRBV5-1,NA,TRBD1,CASSLQGATDTQYF,TGCGCCAGCAGCTTGCAGGGGGCCACAGATACGCAGTATTTT
TRBJ2-1,TRBV7-9,NA,NA,CASSPRSERNEQFF,TGTGCCAGCAGCCCCAGGAGCGAACGCAATGAGCAGTTCTTC
TRBJ1-1,TRBV30,NA,NA,CAWSVLLGKNTEAFF,TGTGCCTGGAGTGTACTACTAGGAAAGAACACTGAAGCTTTCTTT
TRBJ2-4,TRBV30,NA,TRBD1,CAWSVQGANIQYF,TGTGCCTGGAGTGTTCAGGGGGCGAACATTCAGTACTTC
TRBJ1-3,TRBV10-1,many,NA,CATNPTYRGARGNTIYF,TGCGCCACAAATCCCACTTACCGGGGGGCAAGGGGAAACACCATATATTTT
TRBJ2-3,TRBV7-9,NA,TRBD2,CASSLATSGSIKSTDTQYF,TGTGCCAGCAGCTTAGCAACTAGCGGGAGCATAAAGAGCACAGATACGCAGTATTTT
TRBJ1-2,TRBV4-2,few,NA,CASRPTQDNYGYTF,TGTGCCAGCAGACCAACGCAGGATAACTATGGCTACACCTTC
TRBJ2-7,TRBV21-1,NA,NA,CASSKELDEQYF,TGTGCCAGCAGCAAAGAGCTGGACGAGCAGTACTTC